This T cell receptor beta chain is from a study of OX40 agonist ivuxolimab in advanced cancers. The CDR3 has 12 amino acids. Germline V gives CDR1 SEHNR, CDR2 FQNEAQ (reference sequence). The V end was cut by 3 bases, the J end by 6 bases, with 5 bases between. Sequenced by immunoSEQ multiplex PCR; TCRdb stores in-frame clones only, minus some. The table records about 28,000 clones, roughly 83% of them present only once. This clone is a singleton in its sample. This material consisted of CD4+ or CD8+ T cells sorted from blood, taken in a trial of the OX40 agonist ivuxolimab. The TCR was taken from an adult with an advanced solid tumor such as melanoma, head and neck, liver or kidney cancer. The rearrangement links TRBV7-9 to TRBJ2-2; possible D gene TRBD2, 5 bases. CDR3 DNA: TGTGCCAGCAGCTTCGGGGCCGGGGAGCTGTTTTTT. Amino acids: CASSFGAGELFF.